Sequencing of this T cell receptor (beta chain) was carried out in a study of cytomegalovirus exposure and HLA in healthy donors (dated by TCRdb to about 2017). Regarding the study in general: An earlier analysis of 587 of the donors reported 250 to 350 Gb of sequence data and 90 million to 120 million unique TCR beta sequences obtained from roughly 180 million T cells. Using immunosequencing, the study profiled T cell repertoires from roughly 650 subjects and related those repertoires to cytomegalovirus serostatus. In a later analysis, previously published TCR beta repertoires from 500 to 750 donors were re-analyzed and high-resolution HLA genotyping was added so that TCR occurrence patterns could be studied. Class I and class II HLA loci were covered by the typing at four-digit resolution. High-throughput TCR immunosequencing, statistical association of individual TCRs with disease status, and machine learning were combined to predict cytomegalovirus infection status. Rather than using new phenotypic data, the later analysis identified candidate immune exposures from TCR beta sequences and from how often those sequences occurred across donors. Among 300 to 500 genotyped donors of the cohort, an average of around 220,000 unique TCR beta nucleotide sequences was sequenced per donor, of which about 20% were non-productive. The study aimed to test whether signatures of past pathogen exposure could be identified by cataloging public T cell receptors. Approximately 310 gigabases of sequencing data and around 87 million unique TCR sequences were included in an early release covering under 650 HLA-typed donors. Besides the first cohort of approximately 670 subjects, a separate validation cohort made up of 95 to 150 different subjects was used. To decide whether each TCR beta V gene segment behaved as functional or pseudogenic, an earlier analysis of fewer than 750 of the donors relied on high-throughput TCR beta sequencing. The number of typed donors differed by locus: roughly 620-630 for A, B, C, DRB1 and DQB1; roughly 510 for DQA1; some 590 for DPA1; and roughly 450 for DPB1. Donor age, sex, ethnicity and CMV serostatus were compiled alongside the repertoire data. In a later genetic analysis, genome-wide SNP genotypes for about 65% of the 666 donors were used, and that subset was treated as a discovery cohort. Because of strong linkage in the cohort, roughly five DR-DQ haplotypes were treated as single units for association and clustering. Of the approximately 400 genotyped donors, 65% to 90% fell in the genetic ancestry cluster associated with self-reported Caucasian donors. All discovery cohort repertoires had been generated on a single sequencing platform. The study at large found these results: In a later analysis, several top co-occurrence clusters were reported to appear linked to parvovirus B19, influenza, CMV and Epstein-Barr virus. When HLA alleles, especially DR and DQ, strongly co-occurred, TCR associations were difficult to assign to individual alleles. In a later analysis, HLA-associated TCR beta chains showed more clonal expansion and lower generation probabilities than non-associated chains that were equally common. Sequencing depth was assumed to be roughly uniform across donors in the presence/absence analyses, though that assumption may not hold. The classifier was reported to diagnose cytomegalovirus status with high specificity and sensitivity in both the original and validation cohorts. A further reported finding was that TCR beta sequences accurately predicted the HLA-A and HLA-B alleles for most subjects in the first cohort. Some IMGT-functional V segments, including TRBV6-2 and TRBV6-3, could not be distinguished by the 87-base-pair reads and were therefore excluded. A later analysis associated about 17,000 TCR beta sequences with specific HLA alleles at a false discovery rate of 0.05. Most CMV-associated TCR beta chains appeared to be HLA-restricted in a later analysis, and the HLA associations seemed to be driven largely by CMV exposure. In an earlier analysis of under 600 of the donors, most TCR beta V segments were observed in productive rearrangements about 87% or about 30% of the time, broadly matching IMGT annotations. In vitro tests confirmed that a few of the cytomegalovirus-associated TCR beta chains recognize cytomegalovirus antigens. This cohort had only TCR beta chains sequenced, and the lack of alpha or paired-chain data limited which features could be detected. A later genetic analysis reported fewer N-insertions in productive TCRs among donors in an Asian-associated ancestry cluster than the roughly 690-donor mean. Correlated functional status among segregating V segments might be attributable to linkage disequilibrium, but an unknown experimental factor could not be ruled out. According to the authors, the approach could potentially be generalized to other disease states and immunological phenotypes. For the cohort, immune exposure information was limited to CMV serostatus. A total of roughly 160 TCR beta chains were listed by the study as associated with cytomegalovirus. A cluster of highly shared sequence variants was judged likely to be a technical artifact of the sequencing pipeline. V-gene and J-gene trimming of TCR beta chains was associated with a missense DCLRE1C variant in a later genetic analysis, and the association was replicated in an independent cohort. While some public TCRs were present in many individuals, most TCR sequences turned up only very rarely across donors. The earlier analysis of about 600 of the donors excluded 15 to 20 rarely observed V segments, including chromosome 9 orphons, because counts were too low. A later analysis found that TCR association rates varied across HLA loci, with DRB1 alleles showing the most associated TCRs and HLA-C alleles the fewest. Because HLA typing was unavailable for some donors at each locus, only the typed subset was used in association tests.

The library was generated by the immunoSEQ multiplex PCR assay. For the multiplex PCR, a mixture combining 60 forward primers for TCR Vbeta segments and 13 reverse primers for TCR Jbeta segments was used. The CDR3 region of rearranged TCR beta genes was amplified from genomic DNA by a multiplex PCR assay. Amplified TCR beta libraries were sequenced as 87-base-pair reads on the Illumina HiSeq System. As for the authors' bioinformatics: A later analysis tallied tens of millions of unique TCR beta chains across the 666 repertoires, and around 9.9 million of those chains were shared by two or more donors. Raw reads were error-corrected and collapsed into unique sequences by a nearest-neighbor algorithm in which closely related sequences were merged to remove PCR and sequencing errors. V, D and J gene segments were assigned by aligning CDR3 sequences to IMGT reference sequences. Each retained sequence needed at least a six-nucleotide match to both a V gene segment and a J gene segment. Rearrangements were classified as productive when the CDR3 lacked stop codons and remained in frame with V and J, and all other rearrangements were classified as non-productive. Following IMGT convention, CDR3 was defined as the stretch from the second conserved V-encoded cysteine up to the conserved J-encoded phenylalanine. The earlier analysis of a few hundred of the donors excluded sequences that lacked an unambiguous match to a single V gene segment. In an earlier analysis of around 600 of the donors, V segments were called functional above 56.7% productive rearrangements and were called segregating when the between-donor standard deviation exceeded 5%. To diagnose cytomegalovirus status from the catalog of TCR beta chain sequences, a statistical classification framework was built. A later analysis assigned V and J genes by comparing TCR nucleotide sequences with IMGT/GENE-DB human TR gene sequences. In a later analysis, CDR3 sequences and most-parsimonious VDJ recombination scenarios were assigned using the TCRdist pipeline. In a later analysis, each TCR beta chain was defined by its CDR3 amino acid sequence together with its V-gene family, and reads lacking a unique V-gene family were excluded. As a way to deal with suspected cross-contamination and a sequencing artifact, a later analysis dropped approximately 570 nucleotide sequences that were highly shared and had low generation probability. For each public chain, a later analysis derived a clonal expansion index from normalized ranks of inferred template counts within each repertoire. In a later analysis, generation probabilities were computed with a VDJ recombination model fitted to out-of-frame rearrangements, and the resulting probabilities were checked against IGoR. In a later analysis, hypergeometric tests were used to score TCR-TCR, TCR-HLA and TCR-CMV co-occurrence, with a repertoire-size bias correction applied to TCR pairs. To estimate false discovery rates, a later analysis permuted the HLA or CMV assignments 20 times. A later analysis grouped co-occurring TCRs with DBSCAN, adding TCRdist sequence similarity when clustering within HLA-allele-positive subsets. Co-occurrence clustering excluded repertoires with fewer than 30,000 or more than 120,000 public chains, plus five with anomalous nucleotide sharing. The clones in this table, taken by TCRdb from immuneACCESS, are in-frame only. Not every clone is retained; where verified, under half of the shortfall comes from an unresolved V gene, and the cause of the rest is unknown. V and J calls plus clone size are reproduced from that table; the DNA served to infer D and trimming. Within this sample are more than 150,000 clones, with around 80% of them counted one time only. Together, the top ten hold approximately 1.4% of the sample.

In total, approximately 610 healthy bone marrow donors made up the cohort. At the time of sampling, every cohort member was nominally healthy, though immune exposures that went unrecorded were likely present. The donor was CMV seronegative and belonged to the group of 352 seronegative cohort members. A peripheral blood sample was collected from each donor, and TCR beta sequencing was performed on peripheral blood mononuclear cells. The Qiagen DNeasy Blood Extraction Kit was used to extract genomic DNA from the blood cell samples. As for this clone: The target of this receptor is not known. No base quality values were provided; no much bigger clone lies one nucleotide off.

Trimming takes 2 bases from V and 1 base from J, and the germline ends sit 5 bases apart. From a lookup of the germline V gene (reference sequence), CDR1 and CDR2 are MNHEY and SMNVEV. The CDR3 runs 13 residues from the cysteine to the phenylalanine. Only the CDR3 DNA stays, 39 bases, in frame from base 1. This sequence uses TRBV27 and TRBJ1-2; the D gene identity is not certain. Sequences were obtained from PBMCs. The source is a man aged 18 to 35 in good health and CMV-seronegative. The DNA is TGTGCCAGCAGTTTAGGCAGTAACTATGGCTACACCTTC. Its translation is CASSLGSNYGYTF.